This TCR beta chain was identified during a study of T cell clones after liver transplantation. Study-wide context: HCV positivity affected three of eight recipients; the rest lacked autoimmune or viral indications.

Some clones are missing from TCRdb's copy, which holds only in-frame ones; the method was immunoSEQ multiplex PCR. The repertoire consists of about 78,000 clones, with about 80% occurring once and the leading ten covering less than 0.65%. About this clone itself: The antigen remains unidentified.

The study, taken as a whole, reports: Small, mixed patient groups and varying post-transplant times limit these conclusions.

Deletions cut 1 base from V and 8 bases from J, with 14 bases between. The CDR3 consists of 14 residues. The germline gives CDR1 SGHVS, CDR2 FQNEAQ. The TCR sequence derives from a human donor who received a liver transplant. V is TRBV7-8 and J is TRBJ1-2; perhaps TRBD1 as D (6 bases). The source was CD4+ T cells from blood, collected before liver transplant. CDR3 DNA: TGTGCCAGCAGCTTAGAAGGGGGGGCCGTAGGCTACACCTTC. Protein sequence: CASSLEGGAVGYTF.